Listed below are T cell receptor beta chains from one sample, sequenced in a study of blood T cell repertoires in COVID-19. Profiled with immunoSEQ multiplex PCR; TCRdb holds only in-frame clones, not every one. Of 80,000 to 100,000 clones in the sample, around four fifths were seen once. Sequencing used peripheral blood. The receptors derive from a human donor in a cohort sampled during active COVID-19. Each CDR3 is given with its conserved first and last residue. The D gene is left open where the match is weak. The size field is filled for only some rows; it gives once, few, many or a size class.

d_call clone_size j_call v_call cdr3_nt cdr3_aa
- once TRBJ1-5 TRBV30 TGTGCCTGGAGTAAGGCAGGGAATCAGCCCCAGCATTTT CAWSKAGNQPQHF
TRBD1 - TRBJ2-1 TRBV6-5 TGTGCCAGCAGTCCGGGACAGACGTACAATGAGCAGTTCTTC CASSPGQTYNEQFF
TRBD1 - TRBJ1-2 TRBV5-4 TGTGCCAGCAGCTCGACAGGGTACGGCTATGGCTACACCTTC CASSSTGYGYGYTF
TRBD1 - TRBJ2-6 TRBV28 TGTGCCAGCAGCCCAGACCCCAACAGGGGGCTTTTTTCTGGGGCCAACGTCCTGACTTTC CASSPDPNRGLFSGANVLTF
TRBD2 - TRBJ2-5 TRBV18 TGTGCCAGCTCACCAATAGGGACTAGCGGGGCAGAGACCCAGTACTTC CASSPIGTSGAETQYF
- - TRBJ1-1 TRBV6-5 TGTGCCAGCAGTTATTGGGGAGGGGGGTTCCGGACTGAAGCTTTCTTT CASSYWGGGFRTEAFF
- - TRBJ1-2 TRBV15 TGTGCCACCGAGCCGGGACACAACCTAGGGGGCTACACCTTC CATEPGHNLGGYTF
TRBD2 - TRBJ2-3 TRBV5-1 TGCGCCAGCAGGGTAGCGGGGTTCACAGATACGCAGTATTTT CASRVAGFTDTQYF
TRBD2 few TRBJ2-7 TRBV7-2 TGTGCCAGCAGCTTAGTTGTCGGCGGGAGAGGGAAAAACTACGAGCAGTACTTC CASSLVVGGRGKNYEQYF
- - TRBJ1-5 TRBV5-6 TGTGCCAGCAGCTTGATGGGGGCCAGTAGCAATCAGCCCCAGCATTTT CASSLMGASSNQPQHF
TRBD2 - TRBJ2-3 TRBV18 TGTGCCAGCTCACCAAAGAGGGAGCGGGGTCGCACAGATACGCAGTATTTT CASSPKRERGRTDTQYF
- few TRBJ2-7 TRBV5-1 TGCGCCAGCAGCTTGGTCGTGAGTCCCTACGAGCAGTACTTC CASSLVVSPYEQYF
- - TRBJ2-1 TRBV2 TGTGCCAGCAGTGAAGGTTGGGCTGAACATGAGCAGTTCTTC CASSEGWAEHEQFF
- - TRBJ1-4 TRBV6-5 TGTGCCAGCAGTTACTCTGGAGGGACTAATGAAAAACTGTTTTTT CASSYSGGTNEKLFF
TRBD1 - TRBJ1-2 TRBV5-1 TGCGCCAGCAGCTTGGGGGAGCAGGGGGCGTATGGCTACACCTTC CASSLGEQGAYGYTF